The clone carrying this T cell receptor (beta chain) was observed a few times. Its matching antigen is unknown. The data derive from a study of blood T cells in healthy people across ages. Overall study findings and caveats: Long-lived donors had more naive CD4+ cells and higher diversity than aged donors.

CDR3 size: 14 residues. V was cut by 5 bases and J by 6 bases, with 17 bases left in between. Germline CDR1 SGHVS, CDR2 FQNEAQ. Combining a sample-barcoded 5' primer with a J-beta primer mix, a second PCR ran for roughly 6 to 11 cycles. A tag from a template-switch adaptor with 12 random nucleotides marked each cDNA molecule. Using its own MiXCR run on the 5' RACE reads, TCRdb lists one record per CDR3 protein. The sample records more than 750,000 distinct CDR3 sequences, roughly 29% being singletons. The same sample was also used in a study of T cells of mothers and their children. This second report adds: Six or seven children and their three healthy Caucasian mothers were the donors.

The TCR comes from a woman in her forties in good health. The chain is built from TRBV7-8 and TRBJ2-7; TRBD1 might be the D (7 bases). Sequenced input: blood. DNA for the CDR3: TGTGCCAGCAGCCAAGCAGGGGGGTCGGGCGAGCAGTACTTC. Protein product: CASSQAGGSGEQYF.